This TCR beta chain is drawn from a study of shared clonotypes between healthy human individuals. Donors included only healthy HIV-negative adults lacking recent acute infections or vaccinations. Germline CDR1 is MNHNS and CDR2 is SASEGT. The CDR3 loop spans 16 amino acids. V was trimmed by 4 bases and J by 0 bases, leaving 16 bases between them. TCRdb keeps only in-frame clones here, not all; method: immunoSEQ multiplex PCR. This table has around 2.1 million clones, roughly 95% appearing once. The sequence was obtained from a man younger than 30 in good health. Sequencing was performed on naive CD4+ T cells sorted from blood. The subset denotes: CD45RA+ positively selected. The chain uses TRBV6-1 and TRBJ2-7; TRBD1 is a possible D gene (6 bases). The CDR3 DNA sequence: TGTGCCAGCAGTGCCGTGAAGACAGGCGGCTCCTACGAGCAGTACTTC. As protein: CASSAVKTGGSYEQYF.